Listed below are T cell receptor beta chains from one sample, sequenced in a study of radiation and T cells in renal cell carcinoma. The method was immunoSEQ multiplex PCR; TCRdb's version includes in-frame clones alone and lacks a portion of them. The table shows about 130,000 clones, with more than 70% occurring only once. Sequencing used blood, obtained from a patient whose treatment included radiotherapy and nephrectomy. The receptors derive from a woman in her 70s with renal cell carcinoma. CDR3s leave out the opening cysteine and the closing phenylalanine or tryptophan. The order of the fields is V gene, J gene, CDR3 protein.

V: TRBV4-3; J: TRBJ2-7; CDR3: ASSLWTGPLREQY
V: TRBV6-4; J: TRBJ1-6; CDR3: ASSKDGAESGSPLH
V: TRBV30; J: TRBJ1-2; CDR3: AWSGSGRYGYT
V: TRBV2; J: TRBJ1-2; CDR3: ASSELRGNYGYT
V: TRBV9; J: TRBJ1-6; CDR3: ASSVERINSPLH
V: TRBV11-3; J: TRBJ2-7; CDR3: ASSLTGFEQY
V: TRBV7-2; J: TRBJ1-2; CDR3: ASSSRTADNYGYT
V: TRBV9; J: TRBJ2-6; CDR3: ASSVARGGQGGSGANVLT
V: TRBV15; J: TRBJ2-5; CDR3: ATSREGTQY
V: TRBV6-1; J: TRBJ1-6; CDR3: ASSASEGARPLH
V: TRBV9; J: TRBJ1-4; CDR3: ASSVDGGVKLF
V: TRBV7-9; J: TRBJ1-5; CDR3: ASSLGGAGKAQPQH
V: TRBV6-1; J: TRBJ2-2; CDR3: ASNRGTGNTGELF
V: TRBV27; J: TRBJ1-1; CDR3: ASSGLTNPNTEAF
V: TRBV6-1; J: TRBJ2-6; CDR3: ASSVQVSGANVLT
V: TRBV7-2; J: TRBJ2-7; CDR3: ASKMSVTYEQY
V: TRBV30; J: TRBJ1-1; CDR3: ACIDKDTEAF
V: TRBV27; J: TRBJ1-3; CDR3: ASSLSINLGTGASGNTIY
V: TRBV6-1; J: TRBJ1-5; CDR3: ASIRAGGVKQPQH
V: TRBV2; J: TRBJ2-1; CDR3: ASSVTGQGFNEQF
V: TRBV5-1; J: TRBJ2-5; CDR3: ASSLTGQGQGTQY
V: TRBV11-2; J: TRBJ1-2; CDR3: ASSLSREGVYGYT
V: TRBV14; J: TRBJ2-5; CDR3: ASSQLLSGTGFSRGQETQY
V: TRBV4-2; J: TRBJ2-3; CDR3: ASSQDPGTRGGDTQY
V: TRBV30; J: TRBJ2-1; CDR3: AWRRFQDLSGEQF
V: TRBV4-2; J: TRBJ1-6; CDR3: ASSQDLSTGDRLPLH
V: TRBV2; J: TRBJ2-1; CDR3: ASSDQGTYNEQF
V: TRBV30; J: TRBJ1-1; CDR3: AWSPGPYTEAF
V: TRBV5-4; J: TRBJ2-7; CDR3: ASSPSGAQGYEQY
V: TRBV18; J: TRBJ2-3; CDR3: ASSPLPPPSLTDTQY
V: TRBV7-9; J: TRBJ2-7; CDR3: ASSPRDLASYEQY
V: TRBV30; J: TRBJ1-2; CDR3: AWSVGLGNGYT
V: TRBV6-5; J: TRBJ1-5; CDR3: ASSYSWQSNQPQH
V: TRBV9; J: TRBJ2-7; CDR3: ASSIGQGSYEQY
V: TRBV6-1; J: TRBJ1-4; CDR3: ASSDWGAANEKLF
V: TRBV2; J: TRBJ1-3; CDR3: ASSERGSGFSGNTIY
V: TRBV7-2; J: TRBJ2-7; CDR3: ASSRDRSSYEQY
V: TRBV28; J: TRBJ1-3; CDR3: ASSLEDLSGNTIY
V: TRBV5-4; J: TRBJ1-3; CDR3: ASSLEGRSSGNTIY
V: TRBV14; J: TRBJ2-3; CDR3: ASSQGHQSLAASTDTQY
V: TRBV11-1; J: TRBJ2-3; CDR3: ASSTATGPGGDTQY
V: TRBV11-3; J: TRBJ2-7; CDR3: ASSLDTRAYEQY
V: TRBV6-1; J: TRBJ1-1; CDR3: ASSKAGGTEAF
V: TRBV30; J: TRBJ1-5; CDR3: AWADRINQPQH
V: TRBV29-1; J: TRBJ2-7; CDR3: SVVRGSRGEQY